This is a list of T cell receptor beta chains from one sample in a study of beta chain features in type 1 diabetes. Method: immunoSEQ multiplex PCR; TCRdb's copy keeps in-frame clones and lacks some. Among hundreds of thousands of clones listed, about 15% were seen once. The sequencing input was naive CD4+ T cells from blood. These receptors were collected from a man younger than 30 with type 1 diabetes. Each CDR3 is given with its conserved first and last residue. D genes are given only for firm matches. Clone size is stated in some rows and not others, as once, few, many or a class when expanded.

J: TRBJ2-2
V: TRBV5-4
size: -
D: -
CDR3: CASSLDSVTGELFF
DNA: TGTGCCAGCAGCTTGGACAGTGTCACCGGGGAGCTGTTTTTT

J: TRBJ1-2
V: TRBV9
size: few
D: -
CDR3: CASSLSGRVDGYTF
DNA: TGTGCCAGCAGCCTCTCGGGCAGGGTGGATGGCTACACCTTC

J: TRBJ1-4
V: TRBV4-1
size: few
D: -
CDR3: CASSQIRGGFSGEKLFF
DNA: TGCGCCAGCAGCCAAATCCGAGGAGGCTTTTCTGGGGAAAAACTGTTTTTT

J: TRBJ2-7
V: TRBV30
size: few
D: TRBD1
CDR3: CAWSVRGQEYF
DNA: TGTGCCTGGAGTGTACGGGGACAGGAGTACTTC

J: TRBJ2-1
V: TRBV7-2
size: -
D: -
CDR3: CASSSDSNEQFF
DNA: TGTGCCAGCAGCTCGGACAGTAATGAGCAGTTCTTC

J: TRBJ1-5
V: TRBV18
size: few
D: TRBD1
CDR3: CASSPGTGEQPQHF
DNA: TGTGCCAGCTCGCCCGGGACAGGGGAACAGCCCCAGCATTTT

J: TRBJ1-4
V: TRBV4-3
size: -
D: -
CDR3: CASSQKGVEKLFF
DNA: TGCGCCAGCAGCCAAAAGGGGGTCGAAAAACTGTTTTTT

J: TRBJ2-5
V: TRBV30
size: few
D: -
CDR3: CAWSPTGFQGETQYF
DNA: TGTGCCTGGAGTCCGACAGGTTTCCAGGGGGAGACCCAGTACTTC

J: TRBJ1-4
V: TRBV7-9
size: few
D: -
CDR3: CASSFRATNEKLFF
DNA: TGTGCCAGCAGCTTCAGGGCTACTAATGAAAAACTGTTTTTT

J: TRBJ2-1
V: TRBV2
size: few
D: -
CDR3: CASSELAYNEQFF
DNA: TGTGCCAGCAGTGAACTGGCTTACAATGAGCAGTTCTTC

J: TRBJ2-1
V: TRBV28
size: -
D: TRBD2
CDR3: CASSPIGVAGGSGEQFF
DNA: TGTGCCAGCAGCCCTATCGGGGTAGCGGGGGGGTCGGGTGAGCAGTTCTTC

J: TRBJ2-5
V: TRBV7-7
size: -
D: TRBD1
CDR3: CASSPGQPQETQYF
DNA: TGTGCCAGCAGCCCGGGACAGCCCCAAGAGACCCAGTACTTC

J: TRBJ2-7
V: TRBV7-9
size: few
D: TRBD2
CDR3: CASSSWTGGKTYEQYF
DNA: TGTGCCAGCAGCTCTTGGACGGGGGGGAAGACCTACGAGCAGTACTTC

J: TRBJ2-3
V: TRBV6-6
size: -
D: -
CDR3: CASSYGGGSTDTQYF
DNA: TGTGCCAGCAGTTACGGTGGGGGCAGCACAGATACGCAGTATTTT

J: TRBJ2-1
V: TRBV27
size: -
D: TRBD2
CDR3: CASSSRAGVRDYEQFF
DNA: TGTGCCAGCAGTTCCCGAGCGGGAGTTAGGGATTATGAGCAGTTCTTC